One and the same sample provided the 7 T cell receptor beta chains below, sequenced in a study of T cells after yellow fever vaccination (dated by TCRdb to about 2019). The protocol used for the library was 5' RACE. This sample was sequenced with an Illumina HiSeq 2500. The public reads were reanalyzed by TCRdb: fastp trimming at Q25, MiXCR alignment, in-frame beta chains only. Duplicate CDR3 protein sequences are folded into a single record with the most common DNA and genes. Present in this sample are around 550,000 distinct CDR3 sequences, 15% to 20% of which were seen just once. The ten biggest clones cover 13% to 15% of the sample. In the paper's terms, the treatment or condition label means: live attenuated yellow fever vaccine strain. This specimen consisted of PBMCs, obtained 15 days after the yellow fever booster vaccination. The receptors stem from a man aged 30 to 45 who received the YFV17D yellow fever vaccine.

The genes are TRBV6-5 and TRBJ2-7, with D perhaps matching TRBD2 (5 bases). The CDR3 has 16 residues. With 2 bases removed from V and 3 bases from J, the gap between germline ends came to 17 bases. Germline loops: CDR1 MNHEY, CDR2 SVGAGI. DNA of the CDR3: TGTGCCAGCAGTTACGATCCCTCCGGGGATTTCTACGAGCAGTACTTC. Encoded protein: CASSYDPSGDFYEQYF.

The J gene is TRBJ1-1, the V gene TRBV9; D unresolved. Looked up from germline, CDR1 is SGDLS and CDR2 is YYNGEE. V was pared by 4 bases and J by 0 bases, with 13 bases between. This CDR3 spans 15 amino acids. DNA of the CDR3: TGTGCCAGCAGCCCCGGGAGTCAGATGAACACTGAAGCTTTCTTT. This sequence encodes CASSPGSQMNTEAFF.

The chain employs TRBV5-4 and TRBJ2-2; the D gene is possibly TRBD1 (5 bases). Germline CDR1 reads SGHNT; CDR2 reads YYREEE (reference sequence). This CDR3 has 15 amino acids. V was shortened by 7 bases and J by 0 bases, with 13 bases between the two germline ends. CDR3 sequence (DNA): TGTGCCAGCCTCGACAAGGGGACGAACACCGGGGAGCTGTTTTTT. This codes for CASLDKGTNTGELFF.

This clonotype has just one count. The chain joins TRBV10-3 to TRBJ1-5; D is unclear. Germline V lookup: CDR1 ENHRY, CDR2 SYGVKD. The CDR3 runs to 13 residues. Trimming removed 6 bases from V and 1 base from J, with 7 bases in between. This CDR3 reads CAIRDSSNQPQHF. The CDR3 DNA reads TGTGCCATCAGGGACTCAAGCAATCAGCCCCAGCATTTT.

This clonotype was seen more than once but under ten times. V and J are TRBV28 and TRBJ2-5, with a tentative D call TRBD2 (6 bases). Looked up from germline, CDR1 is MDHEN and CDR2 is SYDVKM. CDR3 size: 13 residues. V was trimmed by 7 bases and J by 5 bases, leaving 14 bases between them. This chain's CDR3 is CASKKPGVETQYF. The CDR3 DNA is TGTGCCAGCAAAAAACCGGGGGTCGAGACCCAGTACTTC.

This sequence joins TRBV20-1 and TRBJ1-5; D is possibly TRBD1 (5 bases). The CDR3 has 13 amino acids. Per germline, CDR1 DFQATT and CDR2 SNEGSKA (reference sequence). Trimming left V 6 bases short and J 3 bases short, with 12 bases between. CDR3 loop: CSARTTSNQPQHF. CDR3 nucleotide sequence: TGCAGTGCCAGGACAACCTCCAATCAGCCCCAGCATTTT.

This clonotype has more than one count but fewer than ten. CDR3 sequence: CASSTRDPSFNEQFF. The CDR3 bases are TGTGCCAGCAGTACCCGAGACCCCAGTTTCAATGAGCAGTTCTTC. The chain joins TRBV12-3 or TRBV12-4 to TRBJ2-1; D unclear. Trimming cost V 5 bases and J 6 bases, with 17 bases left between them. The CDR3 is 15 amino acids.